Following are 27 T cell receptor beta chains from one sample sequenced in a study of T cell responses to AZD1222 COVID-19 vaccine. Sequencing used immunoSEQ multiplex PCR; TCRdb keeps in-frame clones, though not all of them. The data contain tens of thousands of clones, 65% to 85% of them seen just once; the ten biggest clones take up roughly 25%. The source material was peripheral blood, sampled 28 days after the second AZD1222 dose. The receptors shown here come from an adult who received the AZD1222 COVID-19 vaccine.

The chain recombines TRBV19 with TRBJ1-4; D not resolved. V dropped 8 bases and J dropped 6 bases, with 13 bases sitting between them. The CDR3 covers 13 residues. Germline assignment: CDR1 LNHDA and CDR2 SQIVND (reference sequence). For the CDR3, the DNA is TGTGCCAGTGCCATGGGAACGTATGAAAAACTGTTTTTT. Protein sequence: CASAMGTYEKLFF.

This chain links TRBV6-5 with TRBJ2-1; 7 bases match TRBD2. The V gene's germline CDR1 is MNHEY and CDR2 SVGAGI. The CDR3 is 15 amino acids. V dropped 6 bases and J dropped 3; count of bases not matched to a gene: 8. Written as DNA, the CDR3 is TGTGCCAGCAGCCCCTGGGGGGGACTCTACAATGAGCAGTTCTTC. Its protein is CASSPWGGLYNEQFF.

The count of this clone is one. V gene TRBV24-1 combines with J gene TRBJ2-1; D uncertain. Trimming stripped 3 bases from V and 10 bases from J, with 12 bases between. The CDR3 has 13 amino acids. Germline V gene sequence: CDR1 KGHDR, CDR2 SFDVKD. The CDR3 here is CATSDAPGREQFF. The CDR3 DNA is TGTGCCACCAGTGATGCCCCCGGGCGAGAGCAGTTCTTC.

The chain links TRBV16 to TRBJ1-6; weak D call: TRBD1 (6 bases). This CDR3 region has 14 residues. Trimming pared 7 bases from V and 8 bases from J, leaving 15 bases between. CDR1 and CDR2 from the germline V gene are KGHSY and FQNENV. In DNA form, the CDR3 reads TGTGCCAGCACGACAGTGCCAGGGGATTCACCCCTCCACTTT. This encodes CASTTVPGDSPLHF. Full variable domain (outside the CDR3, taken from reference TRBV16 and TRBJ1-6): GEEVAQTPKHLVRGEGQKAKLYCAPIKGHSYVFWYQQVLKNEFKFLISFQNENVFDETGMPKERFSAKCLPNSPCSLEIQATKLEDSAVYFCASTTVPGDSPLHFGNGTRLTVT.

The chain carries TRBV3-1 (or the pseudogene TRBV3-2) and TRBJ2-2, with 9 nucleotides matching TRBD2. The CDR3 length is 15 residues. CDR1 and CDR2 from the germline V gene are LGHDT and YNNKEL (reference sequence). The V and J ends lost 7 bases and 2 bases, in that order; junction bases with no gene match: 5. CDR3 amino acids: CASTRTSANTGELFF. DNA of the CDR3: TGTGCCAGCACCCGGACTAGCGCCAACACCGGGGAGCTGTTTTTT.

The chain joins TRBV7-2 to TRBJ2-3, with 8 bases that match TRBD2. V was clipped by 6 bases and J by 7 bases; unmatched bases: 9. CDR3 length: 14 amino acids. In germline, CDR1 is SGHTA, CDR2 FQGNSA. Here the CDR3 reads CASSPSGSSYTQYF. The CDR3 nucleotides are TGTGCCAGCAGTCCGAGCGGGAGCTCGTATACGCAGTATTTT.

V gene TRBV2 combines with J gene TRBJ2-5; D unresolved. The germline CDR1 and CDR2 sequences are SNHLY and FYNNEI. There are 12 residues in the CDR3. V lost 5 bases and J lost 5, with 9 bases in between. The CDR3 here is CASSRLWETQYF. The DNA of the CDR3 is TGTGCCAGCAGTCGACTCTGGGAGACCCAGTACTTC.

Only a few counts were recorded for this clone. The chain carries TRBV5-4 and TRBJ2-3; TRBD1 agrees at 11 bases. The CDR3 is 15 residues long. Losses at the gene ends were 5 bases for V and 2 bases for J; bases not matched to a gene: 4. Looked up from germline, CDR1 is SGHNT and CDR2 is YYREEE (reference sequence). CDR3 DNA: TGTGCCAGCAGGCCGGGACAGGGGGACACAGATACGCAGTATTTT. Its protein product is CASRPGQGDTDTQYF.

The rearrangement links TRBV18 to TRBJ1-5; 8 bases map to TRBD1. Germline loops: CDR1 KGHSH, CDR2 LQKENI. V lost 3 bases, J lost 4 bases, and 2 bases stayed unmatched. The CDR3 is 14 amino acids. CDR3 sequence: CASSPTGANQPQHF. The DNA of the CDR3 is TGTGCCAGCTCACCGACAGGGGCTAATCAGCCCCAGCATTTT. The full variable domain, rest sourced from reference TRBV18 and TRBJ1-5, is NAGVMQNPRHLVRRRGQEARLRCSPMKGHSHVYWYRQLPEEGLKFMVYLQKENIIDESGMPKERFSAEFPKEGPSILRIQQVVRGDSAAYFCASSPTGANQPQHFGDGTRLSIL.

The chain is built from TRBV19 and TRBJ2-3, with TRBD2 matching over 10 bases. Unmatched junction bases numbered 5, after V lost 7 bases and J lost 4 bases. This CDR3 contains 14 residues. Germline-derived CDR1 and CDR2 are LNHDA and SQIVND (reference sequence). The CDR3 DNA sequence: TGTGCCAGTAACGGACTAGCGGAGCCAGATACGCAGTATTTT. As protein: CASNGLAEPDTQYF.

The rearrangement joins TRBV19 to TRBJ1-2; D may be TRBD1 (6 bases). Germline loops: CDR1 LNHDA, CDR2 SQIVND (reference sequence). V shed 5 bases and J shed 4 bases, with 11 bases lying between them. The CDR3 covers 13 residues. CDR3 region: CASSAQGGYGYTF. CDR3 nucleotide sequence: TGTGCCAGTAGTGCACAGGGCGGCTATGGCTACACCTTC.

A single count supports this clone. The rearrangement links TRBV30 to TRBJ2-1; a weak D match, TRBD1 (5 bases). Trimming stripped 8 bases from V and 11 bases from J, with 22 bases between. Germline assignment: CDR1 GTSNPN and CDR2 SVGIG (reference sequence). This CDR3 contains 13 residues. The CDR3 loop is CAHIRQTKGKQFF. In nucleotides, the CDR3 is TGTGCCCACATAAGACAGACCAAGGGTAAGCAGTTCTTC.

The sample holds a few counts of this clone. This rearrangement joins TRBV12-3 or TRBV12-4 to TRBJ2-7; D unresolved. The CDR3 runs 11 residues. V shed 1 base and J shed 5 bases, with 3 bases lying between them. CDR3 bases: TGTGCCAGCAGTTTAGGGCACGAGCAGTACTTC. It yields the protein CASSLGHEQYF.

The genes are TRBV29-1 and TRBJ2-7; 11 nucleotides line up with TRBD1. Looked up from germline, CDR1 is SQVTM and CDR2 is ANQGSEA. This CDR3 has 15 amino acids. J lost 2 bases, V lost 0 bases, and 3 bases had no gene match. The CDR3 protein is CSVEDPGQGAYEQYF. CDR3 DNA sequence: TGCAGCGTTGAAGACCCGGGACAGGGGGCCTACGAGCAGTACTTC.

The genes are TRBV4-2 and TRBJ2-2; 9 positions match TRBD1. The V segment lost 3 bases and the J segment 4 bases; nucleotides outside the gene matches: 3. Germline lookup yields CDR1 LGHNA and CDR2 YNFKEQ. CDR3 length: 15 residues. CDR3 amino acids: CASSHVGQGTGELFF. The CDR3 DNA follows: TGTGCCAGCAGCCACGTGGGACAGGGCACCGGGGAGCTGTTTTTT.

The rearrangement joins TRBV9 to TRBJ2-3, with 7 bases matching TRBD2. The length of the CDR3 is 17 residues. Germline assignment: CDR1 SGDLS and CDR2 YYNGEE. Trimming at V came to 4 bases and at J to 0 bases, leaving 11 bases not matched to a gene. In nucleotides, the CDR3 is TGTGCCAGCAGCTCCTCCCCGCGGGAGTCAAGCACAGATACGCAGTATTTT. Amino acids: CASSSSPRESSTDTQYF.

V usage is TRBV4-2 and J usage is TRBJ1-6, with D maybe TRBD1 (6 bases). Between the trimmed V and J ends, which lost 0 bases and 8 bases, there was a span of 14 bases. CDR3 length: 16 amino acids. Per germline, CDR1 LGHNA and CDR2 YNFKEQ. CDR3 nucleotide sequence: TGTGCCAGCAGCCAAGAACCAGGACAGAGCTATTCACCCCTCCACTTT. Its protein is CASSQEPGQSYSPLHF.

The chain recombines TRBV10-3 with TRBJ1-1; no reliable D call. The CDR3 consists of 14 residues. Trimming shortened V by 10 bases and J by 3 bases, and 18 bases separated the two germline ends. Germline V gene sequence: CDR1 ENHRY, CDR2 SYGVKD. The CDR3 nucleotides are TGTGCCACCCGACCCCCCAAGGGTGACACTGAAGCTTTCTTT. This codes for CATRPPKGDTEAFF.

This clone was counted between two and nine times. The rearrangement links TRBV30 to TRBJ1-5, with a tentative D call TRBD1 (6 bases). Germline V CDR1 and CDR2: GTSNPN, SVGIG (reference sequence). V dropped 0 bases and J dropped 4 bases, with 10 bases sitting between them. The CDR3 extends over 14 amino acids. The CDR3 bases are TGTGCCTGGAGTGTAGGACAGTTAAATCAGCCCCAGCATTTT. Protein: CAWSVGQLNQPQHF.

The chain employs TRBV5-1 and TRBJ2-1; D remains unclear. CDR1 is SGHRS and CDR2 is YFSETQ in the germline V gene. The CDR3 totals 16 residues. Trimming took 2 bases from V and 4 from J, leaving 16 bases between them. CDR3 sequence (DNA): TGCGCCAGCAGCTTCGGCGACTCGATTCTTTACAATGAGCAGTTCTTC. It codes for CASSFGDSILYNEQFF. The variable domain in full, completed from reference TRBV5-1 and TRBJ2-1, reads KAGVTQTPRYLIKTRGQQVTLSCSPISGHRSVSWYQQTPGQGLQFLFEYFSETQRNKGNFPGRFSGRQFSNSRSEMNVSTLELGDSALYLCASSFGDSILYNEQFFGPGTRLTVL.

This chain links TRBV6-2 or TRBV6-3 with TRBJ2-7, with 7 bases that match TRBD1. Germline V gene lookup returns CDR1 MNHEY and CDR2 SVGEGT. The CDR3 length is 14 residues. V lost 5 bases and J lost 0; bases outside the gene matches: 4. The CDR3 DNA reads as TGTGCCAGCAGTCGAGGGGGCCTCTCCTACGAGCAGTACTTC. It codes for CASSRGGLSYEQYF.

The chain carries TRBV19 and TRBJ1-6; D gene uncertain. Trimming took 4 bases from V and 9 from J, leaving 13 bases between them. The CDR3 length is 14 residues. Germline V lookup: CDR1 LNHDA, CDR2 SQIVND (reference sequence). The CDR3 region is CASSRDQAGSPLHF. The DNA for the CDR3 is TGTGCCAGTAGTAGGGATCAGGCCGGTTCACCCCTCCACTTT.

This clone has a handful of counts. This rearrangement joins TRBV27 to TRBJ2-7; perhaps D is TRBD1 or TRBD2 (5 bases each). The CDR3 has 15 residues. V lost 5 bases and J 0 bases, leaving 14 bases between the germline ends. Germline lookup yields CDR1 MNHEY and CDR2 SMNVEV (reference sequence). This CDR3 is CASSTFTGTSYEQYF. CDR3 in DNA: TGTGCCAGCAGTACCTTTACCGGGACCTCCTACGAGCAGTACTTC.

The chain employs TRBV27 and TRBJ1-4; 7 bases align to TRBD1. The length of the CDR3 is 14 residues. Germline V gives CDR1 MNHEY, CDR2 SMNVEV (reference sequence). Trimming at V came to 4 bases and at J to 10 bases, leaving 9 bases not matched to a gene. CDR3 coding DNA: TGTGCCAGCAGTTCCCGGGACAGTCGGGGAAAACTGTTTTTT. Its protein product is CASSSRDSRGKLFF.

In DNA form, the CDR3 reads TGTGCCAGCAGAAGACAGGGGGGGAATGAAAAACTGTTTTTT. Translation gives CASRRQGGNEKLFF. The chain employs TRBV6-5 and TRBJ1-4, with 9 bases fitting TRBD1. The CDR3 runs to 14 residues. Looked up from germline, CDR1 is MNHEY and CDR2 is SVGAGI. The V segment lost 6 bases and the J segment 5 bases; nucleotides outside the gene matches: 4.

This clone was detected only once. The genes are TRBV5-6 and TRBJ1-2; D possibly corresponds to TRBD1 (6 bases). The germline CDR1 and CDR2 sequences are SGHDT and YYEEEE. The CDR3 is made up of 15 amino acids. With 1 base removed from V and 2 bases from J, the gap between germline ends came to 12 bases. CDR3 residues: CASSLILQGNYGYTF. CDR3 DNA: TGTGCCAGCAGCTTGATTCTGCAGGGGAACTATGGCTACACCTTC. Together with reference TRBV5-6 and TRBJ1-2, the CDR3 gives the full variable domain: DAGVTQSPTHLIKTRGQQVTLRCSPKSGHDTVSWYQQALGQGPQFIFQYYEEEERQRGNFPDRFSGHQFPNYSSELNVNALLLGDSALYLCASSLILQGNYGYTFGSGTRLTVV.

V is TRBV6-1 and J is TRBJ1-6; D is uncertain. The CDR3 is made up of 15 amino acids. In germline, CDR1 is MNHNS, CDR2 SASEGT. V lost 2 bases and J 2 bases, leaving 7 bases between the germline ends. The CDR3 coding sequence is TGTGCCAGCAGTGAAAGGGTCCCCTATAATTCACCCCTCCACTTT. It translates to CASSERVPYNSPLHF.